A single sample is the source of the 25 T cell receptor beta chains below, sequenced in a study of PD-1 blockade in classical Hodgkin lymphoma. Time point: cycle 4 day 1 (C4D1), after 5 to 7 weeks of nivolumab. Every single patient, without exception, relapsed after autologous stem cell transplantation, and brentuximab vedotin exposure varied. Magnetic negative selection, applied to thawed PBMCs, was used to isolate the CD8+ T cells. The data were produced by immunoSEQ multiplex PCR, yet TCRdb's version contains in-frame clones alone and is incomplete. The data hold some 20,000 clones, with approximately 80% observed a single time. Specimen: CD8+ T cells from blood, collected before the fourth cycle of nivolumab. Source of these receptors: a human donor with classical Hodgkin lymphoma.

This clone was counted between two and nine times. The DNA for the CDR3 is TGTGCCTGGACAGCCCAAGCGGGACAGCACTATGGCTACACCTTC. It yields the protein CAWTAQAGQHYGYTF. The chain joins TRBV30 to TRBJ1-2, with TRBD1 matching 7 bases. Trimming removed 4 bases from V and 3 bases from J; junction bases left unmatched: 11. Per germline, CDR1 GTSNPN and CDR2 SVGIG (reference sequence). The CDR3 loop spans 15 amino acids. Together with reference TRBV30 and TRBJ1-2, the CDR3 gives the full variable domain: SQTIHQWPATLVQPVGSPLSLECTVEGTSNPNLYWYRQAAGRGLQLLFYSVGIGQISSEVPQNLSASRPQDRQFILSSKKLLLSDSGFYLCAWTAQAGQHYGYTFGSGTRLTVV.

The J gene is TRBJ2-1, the V gene TRBV7-6; the D call may be TRBD1 or TRBD2 (5 bases each). The CDR3 has 15 amino acids. V lost 0 bases and J lost 7, with 13 bases in between. Germline V gene lookup returns CDR1 SGHVS and CDR2 FNYEAQ. The CDR3 DNA reads as TGTGCCAGCAGCTTAGCGGTGAGGGGCCCTAATGAGCAGTTCTTC. It codes for CASSLAVRGPNEQFF. Full variable domain (outside the CDR3, taken from reference TRBV7-6 and TRBJ2-1): GAGVSQSPRYKVTKRGQDVALRCDPISGHVSLYWYRQALGQGPEFLTYFNYEAQQDKSGLPNDRFSAERPEGSISTLTIQRTEQRDSAMYRCASSLAVRGPNEQFFGPGTRLTVL.

The chain employs TRBV7-9 and TRBJ1-6; D perhaps matches TRBD1 (5 bases). V lost 2 bases and J 3 bases, leaving 8 bases between the germline ends. CDR1 and CDR2 from the germline V gene are SEHNR and FQNEAQ (reference sequence). The CDR3 runs to 15 residues. The CDR3 spells CASSLRGDYNSPLHF. The CDR3 nucleotides are TGTGCCAGCAGCTTACGGGGGGACTATAATTCACCCCTCCACTTT.

This clone has a handful of counts. V and J are TRBV30 and TRBJ1-1; D is unclear. The V and J ends lost 2 bases and 1 base respectively, with 8 bases between them. Germline lookup yields CDR1 GTSNPN and CDR2 SVGIG (reference sequence). The CDR3 covers 13 residues. This chain's CDR3 is CAWSLVQNTEAFF. The CDR3 DNA reads TGTGCCTGGAGTTTAGTCCAGAACACTGAAGCTTTCTTT. Complete variable domain (other parts from reference TRBV30 and TRBJ1-1): SQTIHQWPATLVQPVGSPLSLECTVEGTSNPNLYWYRQAAGRGLQLLFYSVGIGQISSEVPQNLSASRPQDRQFILSSKKLLLSDSGFYLCAWSLVQNTEAFFGQGTRLTVV.

In this sample, this clone turned up a few times. V usage is TRBV6-4 and J usage is TRBJ1-2; 7 bases match TRBD1. In germline, CDR1 is MRHNA, CDR2 SNTAGT. J was trimmed by 6 bases and V by 5 bases; bases with no gene match: 6. The CDR3 is 13 residues long. The CDR3 is CASSLPGGNGYTF. The CDR3 coding sequence is TGTGCCAGCAGTCTTCCAGGGGGGAATGGCTACACCTTC.

The chain employs TRBV10-1 and TRBJ1-2; no clear D. The CDR3 is made up of 12 amino acids. The V end lost 3 bases, the J end lost 4 bases, and 6 bases lay between the germline ends. Looked up from germline, CDR1 is WNHNN and CDR2 is SYGVQD (reference sequence). CDR3 nucleotides: TGCGCCAGCAGTGACAGCTTCTATGGCTACACCTTC. Amino acid sequence: CASSDSFYGYTF.

The chain uses TRBV7-9 and TRBJ2-7, with 10 positions matching TRBD2. This CDR3 spans 12 amino acids. Germline V gene lookup returns CDR1 SEHNR and CDR2 FQNEAQ (reference sequence). The CDR3 sequence: CASGGAAYEQYF. The CDR3 nucleotides read TGTGCGAGCGGGGGGGCAGCCTACGAGCAGTACTTC.

This clone came up once. The chain has TRBV13 and TRBJ2-7; D gene ambiguous. CDR3 length equals 13 residues. V was cut by 5 bases and J by 5 bases, with 13 bases left in between. Germline V CDR1 and CDR2: PRHDT, FYEKMQ (reference sequence). CDR3 bases: TGTGCCAGCAGCGCCGATAGGAGCCACGAGCAGTACTTC. It encodes CASSADRSHEQYF.

The chain is built from TRBV9 and TRBJ1-2; D is unclear. CDR1 and CDR2 (germline): SGDLS, YYNGEE. The CDR3 covers 13 residues. The V end was cut by 3 bases, the J end by 3 bases, with 9 bases between. CDR3 loop: CASSGSHYYGYTF. CDR3 sequence (DNA): TGTGCCAGCAGCGGAAGTCACTACTATGGCTACACCTTC.

The CDR3 DNA follows: TGTGCCAGCAGCTTAGTTCACAGTGGTTACGAGCAGTACTTC. This sequence encodes CASSLVHSGYEQYF. The chain joins TRBV7-6 to TRBJ2-7, with D unclear. The V gene's germline CDR1 is SGHVS and CDR2 FNYEAQ. The CDR3 is 14 residues long. Trimming cost V 1 base and J 4 bases, with 11 bases left between them. Together with reference TRBV7-6 and TRBJ2-7, the CDR3 gives the full variable domain: GAGVSQSPRYKVTKRGQDVALRCDPISGHVSLYWYRQALGQGPEFLTYFNYEAQQDKSGLPNDRFSAERPEGSISTLTIQRTEQRDSAMYRCASSLVHSGYEQYFGPGTRLTVT.

The chain couples TRBV19 to TRBJ2-5; 8 nucleotides agree with TRBD1. V shed 6 bases and J 14 bases; nucleotides not matched to a gene: 11. The CDR3 contains 12 residues. From germline, CDR1 is LNHDA and CDR2 SQIVND (reference sequence). CDR3 sequence: CASSIAGQGLYF. Here the CDR3 DNA reads TGTGCCAGTAGCATCGCAGGACAGGGTCTTTACTTC. Based on the CDR3 plus reference TRBV19 and TRBJ2-5, the full variable domain is DGGITQSPKYLFRKEGQNVTLSCEQNLNHDAMYWYRQDPGQGLRLIYYSQIVNDFQKGDIAEGYSVSREKKESFPLTVTSAQKNPTAFYLCASSIAGQGLYFGPGTRLLVL.

The CDR3 spells CAISETTAYEQYF. The CDR3 coding sequence is TGTGCCATCAGTGAGACAACAGCCTACGAGCAGTACTTC. V and J are TRBV10-3 and TRBJ2-7; the D is unclear. V lost 2 bases to trimming and J lost 2 bases, with 7 bases between them. The CDR3 runs to 13 residues. Germline V gene sequence: CDR1 ENHRY, CDR2 SYGVKD.

V usage is TRBV6-4 and J usage is TRBJ2-1, with 14 bases fitting TRBD2. The CDR3 totals 15 residues. J lost 7 bases, V lost 9 bases, and 8 bases had no gene match. In germline, CDR1 is MRHNA, CDR2 SNTAGT. As DNA, the CDR3 is TGTGCCAGTGCGACTAGCGGGGGGGCGGGTAATGAGCAGTTCTTC. Amino acids: CASATSGGAGNEQFF.

The chain joins TRBV19 to TRBJ1-2; 7 bases fit TRBD1. The V segment lost 4 bases and the J segment 5 bases; nucleotides outside the gene matches: 7. The CDR3 covers 14 residues. Germline V gene sequence: CDR1 LNHDA, CDR2 SQIVND (reference sequence). The CDR3 is CASSNWGTAYGYTF. Here the CDR3 DNA reads TGTGCCAGTAGTAATTGGGGGACAGCTTATGGCTACACCTTC.

The chain is built from TRBV7-9 and TRBJ2-5; no clear D. Trimming removed 6 bases at V and 1 base at J, with 12 bases between. Per the germline V gene, CDR1 is SEHNR and CDR2 is FQNEAQ (reference sequence). This CDR3 comprises 14 residues. The CDR3, as DNA: TGTGCCAGCAGGGATGGCACAGTCCAAGAGACCCAGTACTTC. Amino acids: CASRDGTVQETQYF. Filled out from reference TRBV7-9 and TRBJ2-5, the complete variable domain reads DTGVSQNPRHKITKRGQNVTFRCDPISEHNRLYWYRQTLGQGPEFLTYFQNEAQLEKSRLLSDRFSAERPKGSFSTLEIQRTEQGDSAMYLCASRDGTVQETQYFGPGTRLLVL.

CDR3 residues: CASSLGTDEKLFF. The CDR3 bases are TGTGCCAGCAGCTTAGGGACAGATGAAAAACTGTTTTTT. The chain uses TRBV7-6 and TRBJ1-4; D possibly corresponds to TRBD1 (6 bases). With 1 base removed from V and 6 bases from J, the gap between germline ends came to 6 bases. This CDR3 is built from 13 residues. Germline lookup yields CDR1 SGHVS and CDR2 FNYEAQ.

CDR3 protein: CASALDRGRNTEAFF. The CDR3 coding sequence is TGTGCCAGCGCACTCGACAGGGGTAGGAACACTGAAGCTTTCTTT. The rearrangement links TRBV7-3 to TRBJ1-1; 8 bases line up with TRBD1. Unmatched junction bases numbered 9, after V lost 8 bases and J lost 1 base. Germline CDR1 is SGHTA and CDR2 is FQGTGA. The CDR3 is made up of 15 amino acids.

The chain links TRBV4-3 to TRBJ2-3; D is possibly TRBD2 (6 bases). CDR3 length: 17 residues. With 4 bases removed from V and 0 bases from J, the gap between germline ends came to 17 bases. Germline V CDR1 and CDR2: LGHNA, YSLEER. As DNA, the CDR3 is TGCGCCAGCAGCCCCGGTTCGGGGGACGCTAGCACAGATACGCAGTATTTT. It translates to CASSPGSGDASTDTQYF.

This clone was seen only once. The chain employs TRBV5-6 and TRBJ2-1; 9 bases align to TRBD2. The CDR3 totals 14 residues. V trimming: 2 bases; J trimming: 7 bases; junction bases outside the gene matches: 4. CDR1 and CDR2 (germline): SGHDT, YYEEEE. The chain's CDR3 is CASSLTLAGNEQFF. DNA of the CDR3: TGTGCCAGCAGCTTAACTCTAGCGGGGAATGAGCAGTTCTTC.

The gene calls are TRBV5-4 and TRBJ2-7, with unresolved D. In germline, CDR1 is SGHNT, CDR2 YYREEE (reference sequence). Trimming removed 0 bases from V and 6 bases from J, with 10 bases in between. The CDR3 has 13 residues. The CDR3 loop is CASSLGPLFEQYF. CDR3 DNA: TGTGCCAGCAGCTTGGGACCCCTTTTCGAGCAGTACTTC.

This chain joins TRBV30 and TRBJ2-7; either TRBD1 or TRBD2 may fit D (5 bases each). CDR1 and CDR2 (germline): GTSNPN, SVGIG (reference sequence). CDR3 length: 13 residues. The V end lost 3 bases, the J end lost 3 bases, and 12 bases lay between the germline ends. The CDR3: CAWRRGSSYEQYF. The CDR3 DNA is TGTGCCTGGAGGAGGGGATCGAGCTACGAGCAGTACTTC.

The chain carries TRBV4-1 and TRBJ1-1; D gene uncertain. The CDR3 is 15 residues long. The ends were cut back, 6 bases at V and 4 bases at J, with 18 bases in the middle. Germline V lookup: CDR1 MGHRA, CDR2 YSYEKL. This CDR3 reads CASSFLREAGTEAFF. CDR3 bases: TGCGCCAGCAGTTTCTTAAGGGAGGCGGGCACTGAAGCTTTCTTT.

For the CDR3, the DNA is TGCGCCAGCAGTGATACCCGGGACACTGAAGCTTTCTTT. Translated, it gives CASSDTRDTEAFF. The V and J genes are TRBV10-1 and TRBJ1-1; no reliable D call. V lost 3 bases and J 3 bases, leaving 8 bases between the germline ends. Germline assignment: CDR1 WNHNN and CDR2 SYGVQD (reference sequence). This CDR3 has 13 residues.

The chain joins TRBV5-4 to TRBJ2-7; 7 bases agree with TRBD1. The V segment lost 4 bases and the J segment 0 bases; nucleotides outside the gene matches: 4. CDR1 and CDR2 from the germline V gene are SGHNT and YYREEE (reference sequence). The CDR3 length is 14 residues. CDR3 coding DNA: TGTGCCAGCAGCCCGGGACAGAACTCCTACGAGCAGTACTTC. It specifies CASSPGQNSYEQYF. Complete variable domain (other parts from reference TRBV5-4 and TRBJ2-7): ETGVTQSPTHLIKTRGQQVTLRCSSQSGHNTVSWYQQALGQGPQFIFQYYREEENGRGNFPPRFSGLQFPNYSSELNVNALELDDSALYLCASSPGQNSYEQYFGPGTRLTVT.

This chain uses TRBV29-1 with TRBJ2-5, with D tentatively TRBD2 (7 bases). Between the trimmed V and J ends, which lost 7 bases and 1 base, there was a span of 19 bases. The germline V gene has CDR1 SQVTM and CDR2 ANQGSEA. This CDR3 spans 15 amino acids. CDR3 nucleotide sequence: TGCAGCGCCTCGGGGGGCGGGGGTATCCAAGAGACCCAGTACTTC. It encodes CSASGGGGIQETQYF.